This TCR beta chain came from a study of T cell responses to AZD1222 COVID-19 vaccine. Profiled with immunoSEQ multiplex PCR; TCRdb holds only in-frame clones, not every one. Among about 150,000 clones listed, 80% to 90% were seen once. Second doses were pooled across both intervals (about 4 or about 12 weeks). J was trimmed by 4 bases and V by 3 bases; bases with no gene match: 5. There are 14 residues in the CDR3. Looked up from germline, CDR1 is SGHDT and CDR2 is YYEEEE. The sequencing here drew on peripheral blood, taken 28 days after the second AZD1222 dose. This rearrangement joins TRBV5-6 to TRBJ1-2; 8 nucleotides agree with TRBD1. This receptor was identified in an adult who received the AZD1222 COVID-19 vaccine. CDR3 in amino acids: CASSYQGAVYGYTF. CDR3 bases: TGTGCCAGCAGCTACCAGGGGGCGGTCTATGGCTACACCTTC. Using reference TRBV5-6 and TRBJ1-2 for the parts outside the CDR3, the full variable domain is DAGVTQSPTHLIKTRGQQVTLRCSPKSGHDTVSWYQQALGQGPQFIFQYYEEEERQRGNFPDRFSGHQFPNYSSELNVNALLLGDSALYLCASSYQGAVYGYTFGSGTRLTVV.